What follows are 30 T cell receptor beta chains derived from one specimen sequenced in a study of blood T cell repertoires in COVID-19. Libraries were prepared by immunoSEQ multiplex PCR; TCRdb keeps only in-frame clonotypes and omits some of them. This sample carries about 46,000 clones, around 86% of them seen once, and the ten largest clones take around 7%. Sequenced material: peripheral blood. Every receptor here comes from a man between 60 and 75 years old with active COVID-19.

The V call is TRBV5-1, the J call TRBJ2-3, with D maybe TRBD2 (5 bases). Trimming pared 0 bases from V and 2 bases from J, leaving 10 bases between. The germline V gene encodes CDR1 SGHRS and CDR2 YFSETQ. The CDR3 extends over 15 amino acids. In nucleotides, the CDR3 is TGCGCCAGCAGCTTGGTTGGCGGGTCCACAGATACGCAGTATTTT. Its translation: CASSLVGGSTDTQYF.

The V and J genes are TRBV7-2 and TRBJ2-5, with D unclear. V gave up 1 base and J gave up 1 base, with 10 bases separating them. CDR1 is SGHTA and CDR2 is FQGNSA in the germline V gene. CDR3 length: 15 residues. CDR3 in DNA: TGTGCCAGCAGCTTAGTTGTTGCGCCCCAAGAGACCCAGTACTTC. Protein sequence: CASSLVVAPQETQYF.

CDR3 protein: CASTPAGGSSYEQYF. CDR3 DNA: TGTGCCAGCACGCCGGCGGGGGGGAGTTCCTACGAGCAGTACTTC. This chain uses TRBV6-5 with TRBJ2-7, with TRBD2 matching 9 bases. The CDR3 extends over 15 amino acids. The J segment lost 1 base and the V segment lost 7 bases, leaving 8 bases of the junction unmatched. Germline assignment: CDR1 MNHEY and CDR2 SVGAGI.

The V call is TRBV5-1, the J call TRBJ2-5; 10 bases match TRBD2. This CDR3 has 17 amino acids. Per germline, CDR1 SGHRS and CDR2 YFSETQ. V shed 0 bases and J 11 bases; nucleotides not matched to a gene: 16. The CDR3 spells CASSLVLAGAGRKRQYF. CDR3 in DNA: TGCGCCAGCAGCTTGGTGCTAGCGGGGGCCGGACGGAAGAGACAGTACTTC.

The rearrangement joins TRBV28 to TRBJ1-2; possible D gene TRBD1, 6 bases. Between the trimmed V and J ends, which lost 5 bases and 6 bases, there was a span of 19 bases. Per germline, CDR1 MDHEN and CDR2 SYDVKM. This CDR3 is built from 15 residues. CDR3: CASSAGGLSSDGYTF. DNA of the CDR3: TGTGCCAGCAGTGCGGGGGGGCTCAGTAGTGATGGCTACACCTTC.

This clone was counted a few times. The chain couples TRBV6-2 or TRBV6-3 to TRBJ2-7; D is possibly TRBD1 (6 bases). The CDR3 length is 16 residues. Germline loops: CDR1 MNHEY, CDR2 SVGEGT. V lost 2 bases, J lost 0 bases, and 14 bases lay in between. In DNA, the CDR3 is TGTGCCAGCAGTTACGCCAAGGCAGGGGCCTCCTACGAGCAGTACTTC. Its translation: CASSYAKAGASYEQYF.

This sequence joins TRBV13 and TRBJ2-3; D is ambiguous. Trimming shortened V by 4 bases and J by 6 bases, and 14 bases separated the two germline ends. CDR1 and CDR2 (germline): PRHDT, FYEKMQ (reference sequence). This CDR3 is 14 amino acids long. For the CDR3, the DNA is TGTGCCAGCAGCTCGATAGAATCTCCGGATACGCAGTATTTT. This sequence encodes CASSSIESPDTQYF.

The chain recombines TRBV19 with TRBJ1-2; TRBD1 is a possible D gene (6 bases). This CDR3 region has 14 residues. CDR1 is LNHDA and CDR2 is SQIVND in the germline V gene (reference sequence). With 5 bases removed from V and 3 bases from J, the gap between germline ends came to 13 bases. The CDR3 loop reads CASSLQGTYYGYTF. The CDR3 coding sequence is TGTGCCAGTAGTTTACAGGGTACCTACTATGGCTACACCTTC.

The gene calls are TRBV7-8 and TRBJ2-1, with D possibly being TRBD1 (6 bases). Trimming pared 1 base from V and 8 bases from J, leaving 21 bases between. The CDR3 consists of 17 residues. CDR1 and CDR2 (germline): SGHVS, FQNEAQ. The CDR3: CASSLEFGTRNTDEQFF. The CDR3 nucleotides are TGTGCCAGCAGCTTAGAGTTTGGGACAAGAAATACAGATGAGCAGTTCTTC.

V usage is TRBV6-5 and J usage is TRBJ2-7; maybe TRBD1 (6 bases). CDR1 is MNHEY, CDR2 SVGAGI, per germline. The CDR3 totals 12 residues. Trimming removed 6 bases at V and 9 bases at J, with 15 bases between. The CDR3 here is CASRGDTRVQYF. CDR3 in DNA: TGTGCCAGCAGAGGGGACACAAGGGTGCAGTACTTC.

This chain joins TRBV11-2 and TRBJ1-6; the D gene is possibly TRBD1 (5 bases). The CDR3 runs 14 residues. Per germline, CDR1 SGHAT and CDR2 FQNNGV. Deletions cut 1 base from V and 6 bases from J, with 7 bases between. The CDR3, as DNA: TGTGCCAGCAGCTTAGGACAGTTTAATTCACCCCTCCACTTT. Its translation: CASSLGQFNSPLHF. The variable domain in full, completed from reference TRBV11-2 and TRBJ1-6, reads EAGVAQSPRYKIIEKRQSVAFWCNPISGHATLYWYQQILGQGPKLLIQFQNNGVVDDSQLPKDRFSAERLKGVDSTLKIQPAKLEDSAVYLCASSLGQFNSPLHFGNGTRLTVT.

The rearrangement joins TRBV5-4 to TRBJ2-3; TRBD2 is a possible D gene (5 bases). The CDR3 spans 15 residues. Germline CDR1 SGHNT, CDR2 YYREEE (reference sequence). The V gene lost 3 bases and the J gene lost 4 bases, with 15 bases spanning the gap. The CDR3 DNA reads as TGTGCCAGCAGCTCACCCGGACTCCTGGCAGATACGCAGTATTTT. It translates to CASSSPGLLADTQYF.

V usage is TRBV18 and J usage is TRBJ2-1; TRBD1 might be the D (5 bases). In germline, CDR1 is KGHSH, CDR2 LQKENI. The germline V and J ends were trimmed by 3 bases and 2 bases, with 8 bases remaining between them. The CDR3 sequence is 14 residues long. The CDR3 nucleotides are TGTGCCAGCTCACCGGCCAGGGCCTACAATGAGCAGTTCTTC. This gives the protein CASSPARAYNEQFF.

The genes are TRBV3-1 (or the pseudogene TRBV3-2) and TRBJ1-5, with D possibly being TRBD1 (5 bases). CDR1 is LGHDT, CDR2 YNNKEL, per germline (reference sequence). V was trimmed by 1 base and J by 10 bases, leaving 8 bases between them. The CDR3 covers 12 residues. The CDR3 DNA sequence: TGTGCCAGCAGCCAAGCAACAGGTCCCCAGCATTTT. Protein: CASSQATGPQHF.

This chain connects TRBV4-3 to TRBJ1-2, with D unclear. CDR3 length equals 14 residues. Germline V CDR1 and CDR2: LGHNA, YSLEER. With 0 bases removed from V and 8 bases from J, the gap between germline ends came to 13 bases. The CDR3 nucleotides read TGCGCCAGCAGCCAAGATACTAGGACTGAGGGCTACACCTTC. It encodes CASSQDTRTEGYTF.

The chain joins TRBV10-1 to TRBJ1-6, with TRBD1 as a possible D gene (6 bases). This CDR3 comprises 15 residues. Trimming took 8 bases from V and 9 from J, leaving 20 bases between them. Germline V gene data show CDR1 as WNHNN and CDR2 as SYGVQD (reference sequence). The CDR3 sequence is CASGLRGAPCSPLHF. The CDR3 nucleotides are TGCGCCAGCGGCCTGCGGGGGGCCCCTTGTTCACCCCTCCACTTT.

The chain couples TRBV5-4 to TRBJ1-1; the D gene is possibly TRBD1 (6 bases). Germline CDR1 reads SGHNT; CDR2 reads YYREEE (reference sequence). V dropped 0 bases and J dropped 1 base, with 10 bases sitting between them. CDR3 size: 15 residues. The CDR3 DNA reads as TGTGCCAGCAGCTTGGGAGGGACACAGAACACTGAAGCTTTCTTT. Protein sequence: CASSLGGTQNTEAFF.

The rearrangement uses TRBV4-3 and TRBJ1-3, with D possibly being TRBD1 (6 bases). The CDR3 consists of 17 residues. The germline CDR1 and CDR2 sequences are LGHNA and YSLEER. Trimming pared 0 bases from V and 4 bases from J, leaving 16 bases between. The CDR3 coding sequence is TGCGCCAGCAGCCAAGAAAGTCCAGGGGTATTAGGAAACACCATATATTTT. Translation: CASSQESPGVLGNTIYF.

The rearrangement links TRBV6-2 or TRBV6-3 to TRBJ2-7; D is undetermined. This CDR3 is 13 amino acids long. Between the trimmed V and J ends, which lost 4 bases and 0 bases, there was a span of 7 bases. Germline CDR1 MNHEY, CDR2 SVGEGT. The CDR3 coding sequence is TGTGCCAGCAGTTCGGGTGTCTCCTACGAGCAGTACTTC. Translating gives CASSSGVSYEQYF.

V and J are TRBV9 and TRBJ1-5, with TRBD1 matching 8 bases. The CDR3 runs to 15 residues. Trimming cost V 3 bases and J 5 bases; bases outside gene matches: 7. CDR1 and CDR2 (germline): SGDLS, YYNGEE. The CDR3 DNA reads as TGTGCCAGCAGCGCTACTGGGACAGGCGATCAGCCCCAGCATTTT. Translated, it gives CASSATGTGDQPQHF.

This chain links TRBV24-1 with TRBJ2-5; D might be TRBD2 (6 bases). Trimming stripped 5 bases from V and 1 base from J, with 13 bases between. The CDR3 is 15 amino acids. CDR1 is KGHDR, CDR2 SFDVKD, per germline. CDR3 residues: CATSAIGGLQETQYF. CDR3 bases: TGTGCCACCAGTGCCATCGGAGGGCTCCAAGAGACCCAGTACTTC.

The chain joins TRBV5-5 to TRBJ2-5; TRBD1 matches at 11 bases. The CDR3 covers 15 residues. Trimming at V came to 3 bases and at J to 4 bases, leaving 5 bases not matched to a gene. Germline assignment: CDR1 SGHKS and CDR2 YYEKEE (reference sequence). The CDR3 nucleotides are TGTGCCAGCAGCTCTTGGACAGGGGGCGGAGAGACCCAGTACTTC. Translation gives CASSSWTGGGETQYF.

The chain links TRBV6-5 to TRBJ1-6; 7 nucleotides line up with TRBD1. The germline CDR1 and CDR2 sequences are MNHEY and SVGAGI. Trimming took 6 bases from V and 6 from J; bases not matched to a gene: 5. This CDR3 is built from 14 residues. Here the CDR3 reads CASSLRDSNSPLHF. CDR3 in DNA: TGTGCCAGCAGCCTCCGGGACAGTAATTCACCCCTCCACTTT.

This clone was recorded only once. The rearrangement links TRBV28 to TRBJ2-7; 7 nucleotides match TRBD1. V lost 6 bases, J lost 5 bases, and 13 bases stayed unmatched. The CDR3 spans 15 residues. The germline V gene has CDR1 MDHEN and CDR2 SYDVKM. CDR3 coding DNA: TGTGCCAGCAGCCCCCCAGACAGGGCTCCCCACGAGCAGTACTTC. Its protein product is CASSPPDRAPHEQYF.

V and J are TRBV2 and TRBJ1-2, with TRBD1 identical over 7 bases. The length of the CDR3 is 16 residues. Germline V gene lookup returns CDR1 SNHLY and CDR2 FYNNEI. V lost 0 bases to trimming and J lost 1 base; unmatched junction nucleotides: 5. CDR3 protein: CASSEAGRQGNYGYTF. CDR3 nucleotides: TGTGCCAGCAGTGAAGCAGGGCGACAGGGTAACTATGGCTACACCTTC.

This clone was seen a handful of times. In DNA form, the CDR3 reads TGTGCCAGCACTTCCGGGTCCCCTGGGGGCTACACCTTC. Translation: CASTSGSPGGYTF. The V and J genes are TRBV28 and TRBJ1-2; D gene unclear. The CDR3 runs 13 residues. The germline V and J ends were trimmed by 7 bases and 8 bases, with 17 bases remaining between them. CDR1 and CDR2 (germline): MDHEN, SYDVKM.

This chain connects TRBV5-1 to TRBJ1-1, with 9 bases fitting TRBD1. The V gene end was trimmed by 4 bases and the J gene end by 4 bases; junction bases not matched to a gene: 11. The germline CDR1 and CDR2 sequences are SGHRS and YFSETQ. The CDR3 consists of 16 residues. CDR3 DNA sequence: TGCGCCAGCAGCCAAGGACAGGGGAGTGGTGGCACTGAAGCTTTCTTT. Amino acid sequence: CASSQGQGSGGTEAFF. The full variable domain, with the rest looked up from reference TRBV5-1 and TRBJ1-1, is KAGVTQTPRYLIKTRGQQVTLSCSPISGHRSVSWYQQTPGQGLQFLFEYFSETQRNKGNFPGRFSGRQFSNSRSEMNVSTLELGDSALYLCASSQGQGSGGTEAFFGQGTRLTVV.

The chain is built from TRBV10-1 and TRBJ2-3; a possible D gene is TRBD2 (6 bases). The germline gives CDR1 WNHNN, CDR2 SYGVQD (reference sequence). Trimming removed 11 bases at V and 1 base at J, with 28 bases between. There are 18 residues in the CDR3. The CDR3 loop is CAGRGKVSRDLGTDTQYF. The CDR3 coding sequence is TGCGCCGGCCGGGGGAAAGTTAGCCGGGATCTCGGCACAGATACGCAGTATTTT.

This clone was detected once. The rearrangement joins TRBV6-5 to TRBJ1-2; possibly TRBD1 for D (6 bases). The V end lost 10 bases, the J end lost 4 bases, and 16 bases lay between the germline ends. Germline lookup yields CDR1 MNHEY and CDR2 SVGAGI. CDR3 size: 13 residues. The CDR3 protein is CATKNRALYGYTF. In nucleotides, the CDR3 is TGTGCCACCAAGAACAGGGCCCTCTATGGCTACACCTTC.

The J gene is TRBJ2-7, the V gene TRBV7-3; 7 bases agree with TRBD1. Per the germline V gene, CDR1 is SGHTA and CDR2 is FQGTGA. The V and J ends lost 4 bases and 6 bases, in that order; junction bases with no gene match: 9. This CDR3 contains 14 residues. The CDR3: CASSSTTGSSEQYF. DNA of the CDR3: TGTGCCAGCAGCTCCACGACAGGGTCTTCCGAGCAGTACTTC.